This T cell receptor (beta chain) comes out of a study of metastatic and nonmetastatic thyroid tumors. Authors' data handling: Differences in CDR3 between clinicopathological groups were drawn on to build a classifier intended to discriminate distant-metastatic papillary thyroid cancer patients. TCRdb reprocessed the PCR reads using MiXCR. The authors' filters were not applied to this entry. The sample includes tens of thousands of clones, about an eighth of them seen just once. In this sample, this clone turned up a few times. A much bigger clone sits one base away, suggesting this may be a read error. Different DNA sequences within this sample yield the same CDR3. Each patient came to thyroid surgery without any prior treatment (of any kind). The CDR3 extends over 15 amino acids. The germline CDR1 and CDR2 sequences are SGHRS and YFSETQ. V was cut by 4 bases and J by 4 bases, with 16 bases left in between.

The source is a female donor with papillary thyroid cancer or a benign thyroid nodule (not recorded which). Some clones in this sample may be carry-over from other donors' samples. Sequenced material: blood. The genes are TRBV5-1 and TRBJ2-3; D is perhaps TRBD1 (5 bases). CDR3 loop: CASSLHTGLADTQYF. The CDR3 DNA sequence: TGCGCCAGCAGCCTCCACACAGGTCTGGCAGATACGCAGTATTTT.